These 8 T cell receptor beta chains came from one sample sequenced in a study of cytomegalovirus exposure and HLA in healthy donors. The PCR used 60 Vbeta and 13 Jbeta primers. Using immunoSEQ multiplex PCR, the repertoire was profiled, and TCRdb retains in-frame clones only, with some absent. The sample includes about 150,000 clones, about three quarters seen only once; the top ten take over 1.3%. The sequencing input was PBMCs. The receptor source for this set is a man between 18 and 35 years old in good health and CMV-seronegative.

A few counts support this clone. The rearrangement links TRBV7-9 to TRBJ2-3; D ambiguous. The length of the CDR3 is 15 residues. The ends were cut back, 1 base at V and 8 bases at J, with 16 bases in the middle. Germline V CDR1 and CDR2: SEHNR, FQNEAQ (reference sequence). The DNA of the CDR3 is TGTGCCAGCAGCTTAGAGAGGCAAGGCGGTCGTACGCAGTATTTT. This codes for CASSLERQGGRTQYF.

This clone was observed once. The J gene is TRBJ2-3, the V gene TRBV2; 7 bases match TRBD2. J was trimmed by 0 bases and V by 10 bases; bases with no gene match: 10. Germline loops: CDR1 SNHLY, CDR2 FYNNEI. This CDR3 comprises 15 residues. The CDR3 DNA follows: TGTGCCACCTACCCATCGGGGGGAAGCACAGATACGCAGTATTTT. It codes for CATYPSGGSTDTQYF.

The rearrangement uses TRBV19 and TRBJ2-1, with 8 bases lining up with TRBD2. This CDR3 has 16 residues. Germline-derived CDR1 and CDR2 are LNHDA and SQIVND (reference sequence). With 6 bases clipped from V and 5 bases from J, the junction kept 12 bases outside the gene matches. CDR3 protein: CASSLSPGLGDNEQFF. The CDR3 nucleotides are TGTGCCAGTAGCCTTTCGCCGGGACTAGGCGACAATGAGCAGTTCTTC.

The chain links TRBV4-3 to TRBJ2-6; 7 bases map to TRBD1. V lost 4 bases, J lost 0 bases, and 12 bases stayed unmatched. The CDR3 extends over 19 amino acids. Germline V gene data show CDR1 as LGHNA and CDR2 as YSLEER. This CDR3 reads CASSLEAGQATSGANVLTF. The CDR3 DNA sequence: TGCGCCAGCAGCCTAGAGGCCGGACAGGCTACCTCTGGGGCCAACGTCCTGACTTTC.

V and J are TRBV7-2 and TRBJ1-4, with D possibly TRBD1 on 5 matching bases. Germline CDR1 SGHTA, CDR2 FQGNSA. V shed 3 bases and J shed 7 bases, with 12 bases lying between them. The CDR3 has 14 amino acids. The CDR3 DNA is TGTGCCAGCAGCTTGGGGGGACGGAGTGAAAAACTGTTTTTT. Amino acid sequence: CASSLGGRSEKLFF.

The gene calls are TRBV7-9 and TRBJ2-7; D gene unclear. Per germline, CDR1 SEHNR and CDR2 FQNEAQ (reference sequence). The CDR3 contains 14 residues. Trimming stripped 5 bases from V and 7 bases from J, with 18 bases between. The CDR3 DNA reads TGTGCCAGCAGCCACCCGACCACCTTCGGGGAGCAGTACTTC. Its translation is CASSHPTTFGEQYF.

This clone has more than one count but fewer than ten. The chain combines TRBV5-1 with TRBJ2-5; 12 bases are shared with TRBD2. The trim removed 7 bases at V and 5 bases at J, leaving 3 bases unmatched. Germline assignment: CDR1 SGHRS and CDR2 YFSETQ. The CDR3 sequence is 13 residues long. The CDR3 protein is CASGLAGGETQYF. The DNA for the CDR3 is TGCGCCAGCGGTCTAGCGGGAGGGGAGACCCAGTACTTC.

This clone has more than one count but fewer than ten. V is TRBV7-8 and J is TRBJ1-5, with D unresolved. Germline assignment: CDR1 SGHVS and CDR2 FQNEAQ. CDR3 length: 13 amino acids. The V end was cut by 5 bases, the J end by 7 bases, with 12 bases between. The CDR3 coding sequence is TGTGCCAGCAGCGGACTAGAAGACCAGCCCCAGCATTTT. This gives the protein CASSGLEDQPQHF.